This T cell receptor beta chain is drawn from a study of blood T cell repertoires in COVID-19. As for the study in general: The analysed material was cDNA or gDNA that came from T cells, B-cell-depleted T cells, or PBMCs.

Deletions cut 5 bases from V and 5 bases from J, with 10 bases between. CDR1 is MNHNY and CDR2 is SVGAGI in the germline V gene (reference sequence). The CDR3 sequence is 13 residues long. In the original analysis: Amplified reference gene primers provided the basis for estimating nucleated cell counts. TCRdb's copy holds only in-frame clones and misses some; the assay was immunoSEQ multiplex PCR. V and J calls and clone size are copied from that table; D and trimming were computed from the DNA. The sample shows around 160,000 clones, about 88% of them seen only once. The sequencing input was peripheral blood. This chain uses TRBV6-6 with TRBJ1-5, with unresolved D. This clonotype originated in a man younger than 35 with acute or convalescent COVID-19. CDR3 bases: TGTGCCAGCAGTAGCGGGCCGTATCAGCCCCAGCATTTT. It translates to CASSSGPYQPQHF.